Sequencing of this T cell receptor beta chain was carried out in a study of cytomegalovirus exposure and HLA in healthy donors. Some clones are missing from TCRdb's copy, which holds only in-frame ones; the method was immunoSEQ multiplex PCR. The table has about 150,000 clones, 75% to 90% seen once; the top ten hold 20% to 25%. V was trimmed by 6 bases and J by 5 bases, leaving 13 bases between them. The CDR3 loop spans 13 amino acids. CDR1 and CDR2 (germline): MNHEY, SVGAGI. The chain is built from TRBV6-5 and TRBJ2-5; tentatively, D is TRBD2 (5 bases). The clonotype comes from a man aged 18-30 years in good health and CMV-seropositive. Sequencing was carried out using PBMCs. CDR3 region: CASRERVAETQYF. As DNA, the CDR3 is TGTGCCAGCAGAGAGAGGGTGGCGGAGACCCAGTACTTC.